One sample yielded the 8 T cell receptor beta chains listed below, sequenced in a study of T cells in localized non-small cell lung cancer (dated by TCRdb to about 2020). The library came from the immunoSEQ multiplex PCR assay. The table comes from immuneACCESS by way of TCRdb, which keeps in-frame sequences with V and J called. Part of the clones is missing from these tables; in studies checked, under half for an unresolved V gene and the rest for unknown reasons. Counted in this sample were around 25,000 clones; approximately 90% of them appeared once. Approximately 2.9% of the sample is held by the ten biggest clonotypes. Sequences were derived from peripheral blood, sampled before any cancer treatment. Receptors originate from a woman aged 35 to 70 with stage I lung adenocarcinoma.

This chain uses TRBV6-1 with TRBJ2-3; D uncertain. This CDR3 region has 16 residues. V lost 1 base to trimming and J lost 1 base, with 12 bases between them. Germline-derived CDR1 and CDR2 are MNHNS and SASEGT. The CDR3 DNA reads TGTGCCAGCAGTGAAGAGGGATATTCAGGCACAGATACGCAGTATTTT. This gives the protein CASSEEGYSGTDTQYF.

The V gene is TRBV28, the J gene TRBJ2-7, with D perhaps matching TRBD2 (7 bases). V lost 5 bases to trimming and J lost 3 bases, with 17 bases between them. Germline CDR1 reads MDHEN; CDR2 reads SYDVKM. The CDR3 runs 15 residues. The chain's CDR3 is CASSPKRGGVYEQYF. As DNA, the CDR3 is TGTGCCAGCAGTCCAAAGAGGGGGGGAGTCTACGAGCAGTACTTC. The entire variable domain, with the rest obtained from reference TRBV28 and TRBJ2-7, is as follows: DVKVTQSSRYLVKRTGEKVFLECVQDMDHENMFWYRQDPGLGLRLIYFSYDVKMKEKGDIPEGYSVSREKKERFSLILESASTNQTSMYLCASSPKRGGVYEQYFGPGTRLTVT.

The CDR3 bases are TGTGCCAGCAGTTCACAGGGTATGGGCAATCAGCCCCAGCATTTT. Protein: CASSSQGMGNQPQHF. V is TRBV28 and J is TRBJ1-5, with a tentative D call TRBD1 (6 bases). The V end was cut by 4 bases, the J end by 2 bases, with 12 bases between. The CDR3 totals 15 residues. Germline CDR1 is MDHEN and CDR2 is SYDVKM.

The J gene is TRBJ1-4, the V gene TRBV23-1, with 7 bases aligning to TRBD1. TRBV23-1 qualifies as an ORF whose function is uncertain. CDR3 size: 15 residues. V lost 4 bases and J lost 1; bases outside the gene matches: 3. CDR3 loop: CASSLDRETNEKLFF. In nucleotides, the CDR3 is TGCGCCAGCAGTCTCGACAGGGAAACTAATGAAAAACTGTTTTTT.

This clone was detected a few times. The V and J genes are TRBV5-4 and TRBJ1-2, with D hard to call. The CDR3 consists of 14 residues. The V gene lost 7 bases and the J gene lost 4 bases, with 17 bases spanning the gap. Germline-derived CDR1 and CDR2 are SGHNT and YYREEE (reference sequence). The CDR3 DNA reads as TGTGCCAGCCGAGGTGGGCAGTCTGCCTATGGCTACACCTTC. This translates into CASRGGQSAYGYTF.

Regarding this clone: The junction departs from the called germline gene at one end, perhaps through a read error. This chain connects TRBV7-2 to TRBJ1-2, with 7 bases matching TRBD1. From germline, CDR1 is SGHTA and CDR2 FQGNSA. The CDR3 extends over 13 amino acids. CDR3 sequence (DNA): TGTGCCAGCAGCTTAACTTCGGGCGTATACAGGGGTTTC. It codes for CASSLTSGVYRGF.

The chain has TRBV5-1 and TRBJ2-3; 12 bases are shared with TRBD2. The CDR3 is made up of 14 amino acids. Germline values: CDR1 SGHRS, CDR2 YFSETQ. J lost 5 bases, V lost 4 bases, and 2 bases had no gene match. CDR3 loop: CASSQGLAGDTQYF. The CDR3 DNA follows: TGCGCCAGCAGCCAGGGACTAGCGGGAGATACGCAGTATTTT.

Only one count was recorded for this clone. The chain uses TRBV5-1 and TRBJ2-7; no firm D call. CDR1 and CDR2 from the germline V gene are SGHRS and YFSETQ. Trimming took 0 bases from V and 4 from J, leaving 11 bases between them. CDR3 length: 14 residues. CDR3 sequence reads: CASSLGSANYEQYF. DNA for the CDR3: TGCGCCAGCAGCTTGGGGTCAGCCAATTACGAGCAGTACTTC.